This T cell receptor (beta chain) is from a study of T cells in Graves' hyperthyroidism and ophthalmopathy. Whole-study results and caveats: In blood, most of the thyroid clonotypes expanded above 0.001 were also present.

This CDR3 contains 15 residues. The V end lost 6 bases, the J end lost 5 bases, and 19 bases lay between the germline ends. The germline V gene encodes CDR1 SNHLY and CDR2 FYNNEI. A lack of ophthalmopathy progression within 18 months defined stable Graves' hyperthyroidism. Among the patients, aged 18 to 65, hyperthyroidism was newly diagnosed and had lasted under 2 months. Uncontrolled infection, other autoimmune disease, pregnancy or lactation led to exclusion. TCR beta CDR3 regions were amplified from RNA transcripts. HTBI primers were used for first-round RT-PCR of the TCR CDR3. MiXCR, run by TCRdb on the multiplex PCR reads, gives a single entry per CDR3 protein. The sample includes some 800,000 distinct CDR3 sequences, 38% of them seen just once. In regard to this clonotype: As yet, its antigen is unknown.

What was sequenced was blood. The rearrangement uses TRBV2 and TRBJ1-2; D is ambiguous. The receptor was isolated from a young man with Graves' hyperthyroidism. CDR3 in amino acids: CASSLRPGISYGYTF. The CDR3 DNA sequence: TGTGCCAGCAGCCTTCGCCCCGGGATCTCGTATGGCTACACCTTC.